This T cell receptor beta chain was retrieved from a study of shared clonotypes between healthy human individuals. The repertoire was sequenced with immunoSEQ multiplex PCR; TCRdb's copy has only in-frame clones and lacks some. The data show some 360,000 clones, around 79% seen once. The germline V gene encodes CDR1 SGHTA and CDR2 FQGNSA. With V trimmed by 1 base and J by 6 bases, 5 bases remained unmatched. This CDR3 has 14 residues. The specimen sequenced was memory CD4+ T cells sorted from blood. The subset denotes: CD45RA-negative fraction. The clonotype originates from a man between 25 and 39 years old in good health. This chain joins TRBV7-2 and TRBJ1-2; 7 bases align to TRBD1. CDR3 DNA: TGTGCCAGCAGCTTAGGTCCAGGGGGTCATGGCTACACCTTC. This translates into CASSLGPGGHGYTF.